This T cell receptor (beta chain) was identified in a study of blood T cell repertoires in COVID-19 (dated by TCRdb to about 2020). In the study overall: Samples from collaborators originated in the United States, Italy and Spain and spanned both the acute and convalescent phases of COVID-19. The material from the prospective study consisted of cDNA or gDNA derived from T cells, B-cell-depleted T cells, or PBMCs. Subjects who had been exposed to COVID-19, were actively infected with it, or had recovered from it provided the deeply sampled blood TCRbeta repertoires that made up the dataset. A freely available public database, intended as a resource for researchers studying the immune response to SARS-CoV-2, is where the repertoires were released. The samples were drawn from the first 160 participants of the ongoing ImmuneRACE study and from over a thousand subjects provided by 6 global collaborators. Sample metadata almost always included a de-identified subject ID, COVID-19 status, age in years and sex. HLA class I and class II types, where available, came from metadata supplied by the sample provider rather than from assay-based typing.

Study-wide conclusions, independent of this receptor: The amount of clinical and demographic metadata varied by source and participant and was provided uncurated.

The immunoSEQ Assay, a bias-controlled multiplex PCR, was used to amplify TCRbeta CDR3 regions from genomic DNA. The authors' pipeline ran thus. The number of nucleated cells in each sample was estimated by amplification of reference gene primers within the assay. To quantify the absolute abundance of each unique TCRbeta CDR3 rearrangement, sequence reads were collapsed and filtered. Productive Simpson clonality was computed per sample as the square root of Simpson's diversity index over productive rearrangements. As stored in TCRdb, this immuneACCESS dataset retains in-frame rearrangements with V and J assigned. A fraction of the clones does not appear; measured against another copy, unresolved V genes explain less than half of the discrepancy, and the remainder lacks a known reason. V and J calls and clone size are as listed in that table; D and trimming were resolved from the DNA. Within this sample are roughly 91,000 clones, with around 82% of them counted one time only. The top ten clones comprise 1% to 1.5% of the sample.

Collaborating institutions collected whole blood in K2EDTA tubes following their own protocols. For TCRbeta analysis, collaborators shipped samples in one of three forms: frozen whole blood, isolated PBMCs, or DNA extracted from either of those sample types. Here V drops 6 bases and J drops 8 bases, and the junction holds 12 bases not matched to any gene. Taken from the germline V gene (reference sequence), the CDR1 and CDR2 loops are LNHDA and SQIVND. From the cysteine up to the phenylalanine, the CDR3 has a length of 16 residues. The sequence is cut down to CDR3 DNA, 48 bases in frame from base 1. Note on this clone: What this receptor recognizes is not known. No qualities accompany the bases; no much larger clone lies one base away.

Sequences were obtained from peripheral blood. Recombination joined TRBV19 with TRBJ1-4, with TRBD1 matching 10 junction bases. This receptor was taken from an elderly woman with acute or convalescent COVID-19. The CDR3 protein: CASSNRGGTGVEKLFF. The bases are TGTGCCAGTAGCAATAGAGGTGGGACAGGGGTCGAAAAACTGTTTTTT.